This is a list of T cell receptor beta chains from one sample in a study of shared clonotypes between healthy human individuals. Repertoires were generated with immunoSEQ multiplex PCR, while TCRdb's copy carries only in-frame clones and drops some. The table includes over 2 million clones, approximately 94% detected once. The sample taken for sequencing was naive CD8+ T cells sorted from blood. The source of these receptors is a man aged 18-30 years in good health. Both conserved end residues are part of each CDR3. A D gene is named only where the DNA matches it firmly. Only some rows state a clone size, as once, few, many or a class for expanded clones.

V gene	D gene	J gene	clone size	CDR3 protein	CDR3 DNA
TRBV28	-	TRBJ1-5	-	CASSLEGNNQPQHF	TGTGCCAGCAGTTTGGAGGGTAACAATCAGCCCCAGCATTTT
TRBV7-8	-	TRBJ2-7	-	CASSLGHAGVYEQYF	TGTGCCAGCAGCTTAGGCCATGCGGGCGTATACGAGCAGTACTTC
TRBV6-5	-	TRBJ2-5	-	CASRGWGPQETQYF	TGTGCCAGCCGGGGCTGGGGCCCACAAGAGACCCAGTACTTC
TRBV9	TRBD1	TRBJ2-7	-	CASSSDDRGYEQYF	TGTGCCAGCAGCTCCGACGACAGGGGTTACGAGCAGTACTTC
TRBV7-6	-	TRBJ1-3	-	CASSSLGPGNTIYF	TGTGCCAGCAGCTCTCTCGGGCCTGGAAACACCATATATTTT
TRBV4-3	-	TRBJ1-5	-	CASSQDMEWGNQPQHF	TGCGCCAGCAGCCAAGACATGGAATGGGGTAATCAGCCCCAGCATTTT
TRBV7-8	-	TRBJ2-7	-	CASSSRTSSYEQYF	TGTGCCAGCAGCTCCCGGACCAGCTCCTACGAGCAGTACTTC
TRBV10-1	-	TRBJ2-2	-	CASRTGGLSNTGELFF	TGCGCCAGCAGAACTGGGGGCTTATCGAACACCGGGGAGCTGTTTTTT
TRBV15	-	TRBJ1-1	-	CATSRGPPGHETDTEAFF	TGTGCCACCAGCAGAGGCCCTCCGGGCCACGAAACGGACACTGAAGCTTTCTTT
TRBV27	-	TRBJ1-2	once	CASSSPGGYGYTF	TGTGCCAGCAGTTCCCCGGGGGGCTATGGCTACACCTTC
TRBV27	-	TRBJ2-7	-	CASSLWAGNSYEQYF	TGTGCCAGCAGTTTATGGGCGGGAAACTCCTACGAGCAGTACTTC
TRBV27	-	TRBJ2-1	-	CASSLISSYNEQFF	TGTGCCAGCAGTTTAATTAGCTCCTACAATGAGCAGTTCTTC
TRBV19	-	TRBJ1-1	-	CASSMRGQFTEAFF	TGTGCCAGTAGTATGCGGGGGCAATTTACTGAAGCTTTCTTT
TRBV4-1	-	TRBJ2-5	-	CASIPELQETQYF	TGCGCCAGCATACCCGAGCTACAAGAGACCCAGTACTTC
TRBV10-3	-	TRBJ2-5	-	CAISEPRFETQYF	TGTGCCATCAGTGAGCCGAGGTTTGAGACCCAGTACTTC
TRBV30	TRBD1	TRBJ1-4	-	CAWSSGTGMEKLFF	TGTGCCTGGAGCTCCGGGACAGGGATGGAAAAACTGTTTTTT
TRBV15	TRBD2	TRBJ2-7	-	CATSREEASGRPEQYF	TGTGCCACCAGCAGAGAAGAGGCTAGCGGGAGACCCGAGCAGTACTTC
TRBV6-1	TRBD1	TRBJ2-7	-	CASSDRGPYEQYF	TGTGCCAGCAGCGACAGGGGGCCCTACGAGCAGTACTTC
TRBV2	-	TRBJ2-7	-	CASSAPGEQYF	TGTGCCAGCAGTGCCCCTGGGGAGCAGTACTTC
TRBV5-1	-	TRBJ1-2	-	CASSLGEGTNYGYTF	TGCGCCAGCAGCTTGGGAGAAGGGACTAACTATGGCTACACCTTC
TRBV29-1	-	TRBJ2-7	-	CSVETNRDSSYEQYF	TGCAGCGTTGAAACGAACCGCGACTCCAGCTACGAGCAGTACTTC
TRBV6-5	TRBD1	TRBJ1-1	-	CASSYLGQGLGEAFF	TGTGCCAGCAGTTACTTGGGACAGGGCTTAGGGGAAGCTTTCTTT
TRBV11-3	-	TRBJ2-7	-	CASSFGPAYEQYF	TGTGCCAGCAGCTTCGGACCCGCCTACGAGCAGTACTTC
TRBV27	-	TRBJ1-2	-	CASSLSGLGGASYTF	TGTGCCAGCAGTTTATCGGGGCTCGGGGGGGCAAGCTACACCTTC
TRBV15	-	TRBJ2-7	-	CATSRGGYEQYF	TGTGCCACCAGCAGAGGCGGCTACGAGCAGTACTTC
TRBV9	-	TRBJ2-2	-	CASSVITGELFF	TGTGCCAGCAGCGTAATTACCGGGGAGCTGTTTTTT
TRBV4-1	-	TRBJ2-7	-	CASSQVLVGYEQYF	TGCGCCAGCAGCCAAGTACTAGTTGGGTACGAGCAGTACTTC
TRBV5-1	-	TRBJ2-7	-	CASSYFRGSSYEQYF	TGCGCCAGCAGCTATTTTCGGGGATCGTCCTACGAGCAGTACTTC
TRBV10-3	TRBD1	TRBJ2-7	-	CAISESSDRDYEQYF	TGTGCCATCAGTGAGTCGTCGGACAGGGACTACGAGCAGTACTTC
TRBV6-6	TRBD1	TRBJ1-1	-	CASSYSSGGTEAFF	TGTGCCAGCAGTTACTCTTCAGGGGGGACTGAAGCTTTCTTT
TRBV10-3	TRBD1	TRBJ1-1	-	CAISGPPGQPRLGTLNTEAFF	TGTGCCATCAGCGGCCCTCCGGGACAGCCTCGGTTGGGGACTTTGAACACTGAAGCTTTCTTT
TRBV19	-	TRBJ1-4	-	CASSISGSGFSLFF	TGTGCCAGTAGTATTTCCGGGTCGGGTTTCTCACTGTTTTTT
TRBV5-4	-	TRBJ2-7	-	CASSLRAEGGPEQYF	TGTGCCAGCAGCTTGAGGGCGGAGGGGGGGCCCGAGCAGTACTTC
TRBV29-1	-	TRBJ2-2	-	CSVGEDTGELFF	TGCAGCGTTGGGGAGGACACCGGGGAGCTGTTTTTT
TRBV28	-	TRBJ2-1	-	CASSLRPRGINEQFF	TGTGCCAGCAGTTTGAGGCCTCGGGGTATCAATGAGCAGTTCTTC
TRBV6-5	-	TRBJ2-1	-	CASSYSAGPDWYEQFF	TGTGCCAGCAGTTACTCGGCGGGTCCGGATTGGTATGAGCAGTTCTTC
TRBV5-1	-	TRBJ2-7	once	CASSYGRDGAYEQYF	TGCGCCAGCAGTTATGGCCGGGACGGGGCCTACGAGCAGTACTTC
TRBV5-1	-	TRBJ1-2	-	CASSFPDNYGYTF	TGCGCCAGCAGCTTTCCAGACAACTATGGCTACACCTTC
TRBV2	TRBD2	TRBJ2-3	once	CASRTSGGPSTDTQYF	TGTGCCAGCAGGACTAGCGGGGGCCCTAGCACAGATACGCAGTATTTT
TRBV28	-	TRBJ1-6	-	CASSPAGQNSPLHF	TGTGCCAGCAGTCCAGCTGGACAGAATTCACCCCTCCACTTT
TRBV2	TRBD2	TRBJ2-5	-	CASSEAAGREETQYF	TGTGCCAGCAGTGAAGCAGCGGGGAGAGAAGAGACCCAGTACTTC
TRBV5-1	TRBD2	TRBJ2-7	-	CASSLLGWRGETYEQYF	TGCGCCAGCAGCTTGTTAGGCTGGCGGGGGGAAACCTACGAGCAGTACTTC
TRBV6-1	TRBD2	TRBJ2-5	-	CASSILAGDGETQYF	TGTGCCAGCAGTATACTAGCGGGGGATGGGGAGACCCAGTACTTC
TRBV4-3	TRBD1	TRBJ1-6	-	CASSQRPDRVDSPLHF	TGCGCCAGCAGCCAACGTCCGGACAGGGTTGATTCACCCCTCCACTTT
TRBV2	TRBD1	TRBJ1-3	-	CASNRDRSNTIYF	TGTGCCAGCAACCGGGACAGGTCGAACACCATATATTTT
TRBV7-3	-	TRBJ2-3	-	CASSDLSDTQYF	TGTGCCAGCAGCGATTTATCAGATACGCAGTATTTT